Listed here is a single TCR beta chain. The antigen is undetermined. The CDR3 extends over 16 amino acids. The germline V gene encodes CDR1 SGHDT and CDR2 YYEEEE. Trimming removed 0 bases at V and 0 bases at J, with 10 bases between. The data stem from a study of cytomegalovirus exposure and HLA in healthy donors. The table came from immunoSEQ multiplex PCR; TCRdb's copy has only in-frame clones and leaves some out. The table has under 400,000 clones, roughly 87% seen once; the top ten hold around 0.88%. Study-level points and caveats: Reports showed the classifier diagnosing cytomegalovirus status with high specificity and sensitivity.

Material for sequencing was PBMCs. The V gene is TRBV5-6, the J gene TRBJ1-5, with unresolved D. The TCR comes from a man aged 25 to 40 in good health and CMV-seronegative. The CDR3 nucleotides read TGTGCCAGCAGCTTGGGATCGGGATTTAGCAATCAGCCCCAGCATTTT. This gives the protein CASSLGSGFSNQPQHF.